This T cell receptor (beta chain) is from a study of Tregs in tolerant kidney transplant recipients. TCRdb keeps only in-frame clones here, not all; method: immunoSEQ multiplex PCR. The repertoire consists of 45,000 to 55,000 clones, with around 93% occurring once and the leading ten covering 12% to 15%. This CDR3 is 11 amino acids long. Looked up from germline, CDR1 is SEHNR and CDR2 is FQNEAQ (reference sequence). V was cut by 4 bases and J by 11 bases, with 11 bases left in between. Recipients received nonmyeloablative bone marrow transplants from related graft donors, with transient mixed chimerism. Unstimulated regulatory T cells (CD4+CD25+CD127-), CD4+CD25- non-regulatory cells, CD4 and CD8 cells were FACS-sorted from thawed PBMCs.

This chain uses TRBV7-9 with TRBJ1-1; D gene unclear. The clonotype comes from a human patient who received a combined kidney and bone marrow transplant. The graft donor may be the source of some T cells. This specimen consisted of CD8+ T cells from blood (PBMCs), obtained 24 months after the transplant. CDR3 coding DNA: TGTGCCAGCAGCTCCGTCCGCGGTGCTTTCTTT. Encoded protein: CASSSVRGAFF.